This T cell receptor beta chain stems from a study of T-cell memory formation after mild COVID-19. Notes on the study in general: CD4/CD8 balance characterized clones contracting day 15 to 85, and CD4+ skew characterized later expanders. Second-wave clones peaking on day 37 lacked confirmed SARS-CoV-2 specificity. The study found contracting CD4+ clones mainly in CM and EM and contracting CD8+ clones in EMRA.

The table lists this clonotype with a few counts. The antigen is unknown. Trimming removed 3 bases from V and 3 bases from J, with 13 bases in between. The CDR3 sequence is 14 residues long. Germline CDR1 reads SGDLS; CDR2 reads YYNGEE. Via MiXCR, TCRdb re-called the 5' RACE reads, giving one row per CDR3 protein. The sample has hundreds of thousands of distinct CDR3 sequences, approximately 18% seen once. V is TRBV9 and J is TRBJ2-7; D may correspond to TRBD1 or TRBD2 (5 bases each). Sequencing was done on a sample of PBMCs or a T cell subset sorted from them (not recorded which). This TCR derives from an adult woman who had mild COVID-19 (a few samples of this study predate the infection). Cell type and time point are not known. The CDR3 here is CASSASSGGYEQYF. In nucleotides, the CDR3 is TGTGCCAGCAGCGCCAGTTCTGGGGGCTACGAGCAGTACTTC.